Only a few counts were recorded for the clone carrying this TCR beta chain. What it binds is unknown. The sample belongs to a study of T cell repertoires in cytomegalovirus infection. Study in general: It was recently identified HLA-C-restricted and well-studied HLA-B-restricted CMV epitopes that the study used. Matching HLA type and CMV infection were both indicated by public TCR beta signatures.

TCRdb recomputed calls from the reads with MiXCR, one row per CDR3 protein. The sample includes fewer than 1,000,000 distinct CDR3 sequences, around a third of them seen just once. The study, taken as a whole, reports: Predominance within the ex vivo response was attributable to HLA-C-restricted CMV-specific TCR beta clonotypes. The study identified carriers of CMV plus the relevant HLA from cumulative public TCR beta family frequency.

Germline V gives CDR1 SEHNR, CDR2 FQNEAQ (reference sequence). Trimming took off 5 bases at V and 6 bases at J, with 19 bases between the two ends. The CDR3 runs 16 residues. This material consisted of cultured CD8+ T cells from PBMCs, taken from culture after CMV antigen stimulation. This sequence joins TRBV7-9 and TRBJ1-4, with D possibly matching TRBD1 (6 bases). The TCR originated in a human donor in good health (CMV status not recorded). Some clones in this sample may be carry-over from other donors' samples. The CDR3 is CASSLPGVGGDEKLFF. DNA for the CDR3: TGTGCCAGCAGCCTCCCGGGAGTCGGGGGCGATGAAAAACTGTTTTTT. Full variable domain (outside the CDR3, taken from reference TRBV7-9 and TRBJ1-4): DTGVSQNPRHKITKRGQNVTFRCDPISEHNRLYWYRQTLGQGPEFLTYFQNEAQLEKSRLLSDRFSAERPKGSFSTLEIQRTEQGDSAMYLCASSLPGVGGDEKLFFGSGTQLSVL.